The subject of this entry is one T cell receptor beta chain. Libraries were prepared by immunoSEQ multiplex PCR; TCRdb keeps only in-frame clonotypes and omits some of them. The repertoire consists of 110,000 to 150,000 clones, with about 88% occurring once and the leading ten covering over 3.5%. The data are from a study of T cell responses to AZD1222 COVID-19 vaccine. The CDR3 has 14 amino acids. Germline-derived CDR1 and CDR2 are SGHDT and YYEEEE. V gave up 1 base and J gave up 3 bases; unmatched junction bases: 1. Sequences were derived from peripheral blood, sampled on day 0 of AZD1222 vaccination. This clonotype was sampled from an adult in good health. V and J are TRBV5-6 and TRBJ2-1; 7 bases match TRBD2. CDR3 bases: TGTGCCAGCAGCTTGAGGACTAGCTACAATGAGCAGTTCTTC. Protein product: CASSLRTSYNEQFF.